This T cell receptor (beta chain) appears in the sequencing data of a study of a mutant IDH1 vaccine in newly diagnosed glioma. Study-level information: Before enrollment, the patients had been treated with radiotherapy alone, temozolomide alone, or both together. Most of them had received both. Findings and limits, study-wide: Immune responses induced by the vaccine were seen in 93.3% of patients, spanning multiple MHC alleles.

Looked up from germline, CDR1 is GTSNPN and CDR2 is SVGIG (reference sequence). The CDR3 runs 16 residues. The ends lost 0 bases at V and 5 bases at J; junction bases unmatched: 10. Time point in this sample: week 23, last vaccination. Every vaccine dose comprised 300 ug of mutant IDH1 20-mer peptide plus topical imiquimod. Each donor presented with a new WHO grade 3 or 4 astrocytoma that tested IDH1-mutant and showed ATRX loss. A word on this clone: Its matching antigen is unknown.

Repertoires were generated with immunoSEQ multiplex PCR, while TCRdb's copy carries only in-frame clones and drops some. The sample records 40,000 or so clones, roughly 84% being singletons. V is TRBV30 and J is TRBJ2-7; 10 bases fit TRBD2. The receptor was derived from a young woman with glioma. Some clones in this sample may be carry-over from other donors' samples. Sequenced here: PBMCs, sampled from a glioma patient whose treatment included an IDH1 peptide vaccine. The CDR3 sequence: CAWSVPTSGNIHEQYF. The DNA of the CDR3 is TGTGCCTGGAGTGTACCTACTAGCGGGAATATCCACGAGCAGTACTTC. Using reference TRBV30 and TRBJ2-7 for the parts outside the CDR3, the full variable domain is SQTIHQWPATLVQPVGSPLSLECTVEGTSNPNLYWYRQAAGRGLQLLFYSVGIGQISSEVPQNLSASRPQDRQFILSSKKLLLSDSGFYLCAWSVPTSGNIHEQYFGPGTRLTVT.